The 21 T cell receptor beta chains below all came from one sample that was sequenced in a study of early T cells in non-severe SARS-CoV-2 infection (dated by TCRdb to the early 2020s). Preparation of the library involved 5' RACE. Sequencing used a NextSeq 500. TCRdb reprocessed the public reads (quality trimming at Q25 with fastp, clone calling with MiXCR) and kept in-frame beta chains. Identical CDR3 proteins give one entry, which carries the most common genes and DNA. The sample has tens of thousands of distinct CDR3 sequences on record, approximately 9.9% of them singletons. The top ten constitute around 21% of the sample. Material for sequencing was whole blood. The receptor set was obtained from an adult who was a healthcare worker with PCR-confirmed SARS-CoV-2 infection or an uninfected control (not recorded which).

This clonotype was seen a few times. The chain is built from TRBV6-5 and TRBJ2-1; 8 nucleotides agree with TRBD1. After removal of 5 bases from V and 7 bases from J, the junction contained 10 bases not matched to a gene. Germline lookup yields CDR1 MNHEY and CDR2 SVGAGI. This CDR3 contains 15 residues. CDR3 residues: CASSTGTGTLNEQFF. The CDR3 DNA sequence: TGTGCCAGCAGTACTGGGACAGGAACATTGAATGAGCAGTTCTTC.

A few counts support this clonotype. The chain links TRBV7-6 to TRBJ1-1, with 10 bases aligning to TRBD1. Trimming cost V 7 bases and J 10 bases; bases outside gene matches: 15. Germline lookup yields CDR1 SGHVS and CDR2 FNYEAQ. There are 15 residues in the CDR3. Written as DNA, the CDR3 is TGTGCCAGCACCCTCCTTGGACAGGGGGAAATTGGAGCTTTCTTT. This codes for CASTLLGQGEIGAFF.

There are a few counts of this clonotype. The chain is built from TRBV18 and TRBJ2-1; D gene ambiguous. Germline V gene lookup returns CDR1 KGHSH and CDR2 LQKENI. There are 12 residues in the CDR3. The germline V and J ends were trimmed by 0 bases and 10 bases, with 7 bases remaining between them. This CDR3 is CASSPPGREQFF. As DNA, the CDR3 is TGTGCCAGCTCACCACCAGGAAGAGAGCAGTTCTTC.

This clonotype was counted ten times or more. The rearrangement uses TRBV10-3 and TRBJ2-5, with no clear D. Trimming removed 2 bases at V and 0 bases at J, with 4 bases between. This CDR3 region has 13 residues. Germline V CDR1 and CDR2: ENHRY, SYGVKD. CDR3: CAISEPNQETQYF. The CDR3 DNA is TGTGCCATCAGTGAGCCTAACCAAGAGACCCAGTACTTC.

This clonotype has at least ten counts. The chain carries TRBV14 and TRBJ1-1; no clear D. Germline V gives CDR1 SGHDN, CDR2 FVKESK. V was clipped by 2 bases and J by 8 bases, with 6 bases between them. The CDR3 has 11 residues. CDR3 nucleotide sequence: TGTGCCAGCAGCCAACTCGGGGAAGCTTTCTTT. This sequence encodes CASSQLGEAFF.

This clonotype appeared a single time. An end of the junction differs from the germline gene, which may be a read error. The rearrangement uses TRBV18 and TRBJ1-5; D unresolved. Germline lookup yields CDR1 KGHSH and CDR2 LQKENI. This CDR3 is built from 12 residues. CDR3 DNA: TGTGCCAGCTCACCAGGGGAGCAGCCCCGGCATTTT. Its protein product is CASSPGEQPRHF. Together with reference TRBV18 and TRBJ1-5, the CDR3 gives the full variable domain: NAGVMQNPRHLVRRRGQEARLRCSPMKGHSHVYWYRQLPEEGLKFMVYLQKENIIDESGMPKERFSAEFPKEGPSILRIQQVVRGDSAAYFCASSPGEQPRHFGDGTRLSIL.

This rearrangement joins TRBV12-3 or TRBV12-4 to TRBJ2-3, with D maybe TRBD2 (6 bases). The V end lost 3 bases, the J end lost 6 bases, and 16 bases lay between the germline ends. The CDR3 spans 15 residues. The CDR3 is CASSLGRRGLDTQYF. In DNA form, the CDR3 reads TGTGCCAGCAGTTTGGGGAGGCGGGGCTTGGATACGCAGTATTTT.

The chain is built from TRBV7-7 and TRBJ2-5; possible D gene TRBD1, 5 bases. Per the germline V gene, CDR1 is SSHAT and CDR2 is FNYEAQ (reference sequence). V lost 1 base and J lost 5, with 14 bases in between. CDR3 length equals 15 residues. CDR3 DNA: TGTGCCAGCAGCTTAGTGGGCAGGGAAGGGGAGACCCAGTACTTC. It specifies CASSLVGREGETQYF.

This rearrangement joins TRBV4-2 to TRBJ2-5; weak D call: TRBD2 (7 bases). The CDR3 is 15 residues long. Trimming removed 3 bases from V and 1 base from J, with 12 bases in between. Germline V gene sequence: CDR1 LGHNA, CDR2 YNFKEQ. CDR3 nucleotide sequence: TGTGCCAGCAGCCAGCATCGGGGGGCCCAAGAGACCCAGTACTTC. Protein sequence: CASSQHRGAQETQYF.

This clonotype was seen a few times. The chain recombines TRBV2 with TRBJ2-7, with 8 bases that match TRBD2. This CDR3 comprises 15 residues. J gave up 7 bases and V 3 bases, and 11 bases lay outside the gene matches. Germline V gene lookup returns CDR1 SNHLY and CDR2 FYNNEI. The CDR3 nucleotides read TGTGCCAGCAGTGACTGGGGACTAGAACCACGTGAGCAGTACTTC. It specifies CASSDWGLEPREQYF.

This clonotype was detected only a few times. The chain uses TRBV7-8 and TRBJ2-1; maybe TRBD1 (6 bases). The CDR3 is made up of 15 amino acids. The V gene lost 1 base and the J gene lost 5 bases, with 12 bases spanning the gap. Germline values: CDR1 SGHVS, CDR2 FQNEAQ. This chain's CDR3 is CASSLGPGVNNEQFF. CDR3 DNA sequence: TGTGCCAGCAGCTTAGGGCCAGGGGTCAACAATGAGCAGTTCTTC.

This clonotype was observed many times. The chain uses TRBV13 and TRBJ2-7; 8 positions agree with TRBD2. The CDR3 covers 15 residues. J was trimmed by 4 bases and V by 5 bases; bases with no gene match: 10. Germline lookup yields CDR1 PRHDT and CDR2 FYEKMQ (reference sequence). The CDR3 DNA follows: TGTGCCAGCAGCCACCTCCAGCGGGGGATTTACGAGCAGTACTTC. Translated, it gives CASSHLQRGIYEQYF.

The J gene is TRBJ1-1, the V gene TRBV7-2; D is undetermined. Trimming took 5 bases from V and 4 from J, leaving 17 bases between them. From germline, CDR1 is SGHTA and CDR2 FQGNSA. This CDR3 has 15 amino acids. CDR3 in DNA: TGTGCCAGCAGCCAGGAAGTCGGCCGTTCCACTGAAGCTTTCTTT. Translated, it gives CASSQEVGRSTEAFF.

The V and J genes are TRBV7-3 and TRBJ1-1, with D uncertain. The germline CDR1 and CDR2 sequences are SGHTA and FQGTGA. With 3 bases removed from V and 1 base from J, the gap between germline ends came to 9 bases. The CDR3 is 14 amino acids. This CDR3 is CASSLAGKNTEAFF. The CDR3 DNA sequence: TGTGCCAGCAGCTTGGCGGGGAAGAACACTGAAGCTTTCTTT. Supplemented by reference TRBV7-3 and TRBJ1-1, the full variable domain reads GAGVSQTPSNKVTEKGKYVELRCDPISGHTALYWYRQSLGQGPEFLIYFQGTGAADDSGLPNDRFFAVRPEGSVSTLKIQRTERGDSAVYLCASSLAGKNTEAFFGQGTRLTVV.

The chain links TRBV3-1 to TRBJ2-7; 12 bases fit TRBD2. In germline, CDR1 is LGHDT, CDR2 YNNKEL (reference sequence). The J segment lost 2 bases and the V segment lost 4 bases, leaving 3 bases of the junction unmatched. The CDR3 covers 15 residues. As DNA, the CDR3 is TGTGCCAGCAGCCTAGGGACTAGCGGGCCCTACGAGCAGTACTTC. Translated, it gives CASSLGTSGPYEQYF.

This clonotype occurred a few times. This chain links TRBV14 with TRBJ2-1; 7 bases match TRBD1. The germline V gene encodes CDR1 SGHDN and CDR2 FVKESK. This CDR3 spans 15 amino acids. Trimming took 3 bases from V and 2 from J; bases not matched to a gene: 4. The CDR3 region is CASSQEGGAYNEQFF. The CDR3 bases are TGTGCCAGCAGCCAGGAAGGGGGCGCCTACAATGAGCAGTTCTTC.

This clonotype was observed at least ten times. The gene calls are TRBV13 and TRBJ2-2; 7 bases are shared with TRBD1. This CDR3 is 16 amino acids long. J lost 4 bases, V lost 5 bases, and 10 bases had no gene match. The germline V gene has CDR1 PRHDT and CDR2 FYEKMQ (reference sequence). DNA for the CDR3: TGTGCCAGCAGCCCTAAGACAGGGTTGGCCACCGGGGAGCTGTTTTTT. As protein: CASSPKTGLATGELFF.

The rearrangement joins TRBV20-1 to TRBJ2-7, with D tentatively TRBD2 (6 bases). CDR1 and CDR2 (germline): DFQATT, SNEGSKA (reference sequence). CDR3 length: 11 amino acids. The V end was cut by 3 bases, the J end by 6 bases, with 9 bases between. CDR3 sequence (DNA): TGCAGTGCTAGGTCGCGGGGCGAGCAGTACTTC. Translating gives CSARSRGEQYF.

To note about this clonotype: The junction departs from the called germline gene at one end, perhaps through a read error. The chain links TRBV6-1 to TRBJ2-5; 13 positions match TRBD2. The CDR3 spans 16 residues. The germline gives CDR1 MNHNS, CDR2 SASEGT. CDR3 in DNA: TGTGCCAGCAGGTCACTAGCGGGGGGGCCCCAAGAGACCCAGTGCTTC. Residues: CASRSLAGGPQETQCF.

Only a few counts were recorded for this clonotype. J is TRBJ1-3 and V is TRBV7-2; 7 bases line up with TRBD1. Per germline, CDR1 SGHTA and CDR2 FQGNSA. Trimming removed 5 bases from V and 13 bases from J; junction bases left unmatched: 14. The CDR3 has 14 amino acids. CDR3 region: CASSRGGAERTIYF. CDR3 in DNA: TGTGCCAGCAGCCGAGGGGGCGCGGAGCGCACTATATATTTT.

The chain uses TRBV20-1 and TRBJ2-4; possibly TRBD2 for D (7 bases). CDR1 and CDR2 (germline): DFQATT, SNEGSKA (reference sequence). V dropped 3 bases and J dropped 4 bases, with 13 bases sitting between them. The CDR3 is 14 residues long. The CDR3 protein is CSASRGGPKNIQYF. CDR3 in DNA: TGCAGTGCTAGTAGGGGGGGGCCGAAAAACATTCAGTACTTC.